Listed here are 31 T cell receptor beta chains from one sample, sequenced in a study of blood T cell repertoires in COVID-19. The method was immunoSEQ multiplex PCR; TCRdb's version includes in-frame clones alone and lacks a portion of them. The sample has roughly 180,000 clones; more than 75% are singletons. The source material was PBMCs or T cells enriched from blood (not recorded which). The receptor set was obtained from a woman younger than 45 who had recovered from COVID-19.

The chain couples TRBV28 to TRBJ1-6; 10 bases agree with TRBD1. Germline V lookup: CDR1 MDHEN, CDR2 SYDVKM. The trim removed 7 bases at V and 1 base at J, leaving 4 bases unmatched. CDR3 length equals 16 residues. This CDR3 reads CASTGQGGSYNSPLHF. In DNA form, the CDR3 reads TGTGCCAGCACCGGACAGGGGGGATCCTATAATTCACCCCTCCACTTT. The complete variable domain, with remaining parts taken from reference TRBV28 and TRBJ1-6, reads DVKVTQSSRYLVKRTGEKVFLECVQDMDHENMFWYRQDPGLGLRLIYFSYDVKMKEKGDIPEGYSVSREKKERFSLILESASTNQTSMYLCASTGQGGSYNSPLHFGNGTRLTVT.

The chain joins TRBV28 to TRBJ1-5; TRBD1 might be the D (5 bases). Trimming left V 2 bases short and J 9 bases short, with 14 bases between. CDR1 MDHEN and CDR2 SYDVKM come from the germline V gene. The CDR3 totals 14 residues. The CDR3 bases are TGTGCCAGCAGTTTAAAGGGGAGGGTCGTGCCCCAGCATTTT. It yields the protein CASSLKGRVVPQHF.

V usage is TRBV28 and J usage is TRBJ1-1; D ambiguous. CDR3 size: 12 residues. Germline V CDR1 and CDR2: MDHEN, SYDVKM. V was pared by 5 bases and J by 7 bases, with 11 bases between. CDR3 nucleotide sequence: TGTGCCAGCAGTGGTGGAGGTTTTGAAGCTTTCTTT. Its protein product is CASSGGGFEAFF.

This chain joins TRBV19 and TRBJ2-2; D possibly corresponds to TRBD1 (6 bases). CDR1 and CDR2 (germline): LNHDA, SQIVND (reference sequence). V lost 5 bases and J lost 1, with 17 bases in between. There are 17 residues in the CDR3. CDR3: CASSLWTDQGNTGELFF. The CDR3 coding sequence is TGTGCCAGTAGTCTTTGGACAGATCAAGGGAACACCGGGGAGCTGTTTTTT.

The V call is TRBV2, the J call TRBJ2-1, with 8 bases lining up with TRBD2. Germline V gene data show CDR1 as SNHLY and CDR2 as FYNNEI. There are 15 residues in the CDR3. V shed 1 base, J shed 7 bases, and the junction held 6 bases outside the gene matches. The CDR3 nucleotides are TGTGCCAGCAGTGAAGAAGCGGGAGAAGGTAATGAGCAGTTCTTC. Translation gives CASSEEAGEGNEQFF.

This chain joins TRBV14 and TRBJ1-5; TRBD1 agrees at 9 bases. V was clipped by 3 bases and J by 4 bases; unmatched bases: 4. Germline values: CDR1 SGHDN, CDR2 FVKESK. The CDR3 is 15 residues long. This CDR3 is CASSQYRGRNQPQHF. Written as DNA, the CDR3 is TGTGCCAGCAGCCAGTACAGGGGGCGAAATCAGCCCCAGCATTTT.

V usage is TRBV28 and J usage is TRBJ1-1, with D possibly being TRBD1 (5 bases). Germline V gene lookup returns CDR1 MDHEN and CDR2 SYDVKM. The CDR3 covers 12 residues. V gave up 11 bases and J gave up 1 base, with 11 bases separating them. CDR3 sequence: CALGATNTEAFF. In DNA form, the CDR3 reads TGTGCCCTTGGGGCGACGAACACTGAAGCTTTCTTT.

The V gene is TRBV9, the J gene TRBJ2-7, with 9 bases identical to TRBD1. Per the germline V gene, CDR1 is SGDLS and CDR2 is YYNGEE. Unmatched junction bases numbered 7, after V lost 0 bases and J lost 3 bases. The CDR3 loop spans 16 amino acids. For the CDR3, the DNA is TGTGCCAGCAGCGTAGGGGACAGGGTATTAGGCTACGAGCAGTACTTC. It specifies CASSVGDRVLGYEQYF.

The sample holds one count of this clone. The V gene is TRBV6-5, the J gene TRBJ2-7, with a weak D call TRBD1 (5 bases). V was shortened by 1 base and J by 4 bases, with 17 bases between the two germline ends. Germline V gene lookup returns CDR1 MNHEY and CDR2 SVGAGI. This CDR3 spans 16 amino acids. In nucleotides, the CDR3 is TGTGCCAGCAGTTACTTCATACAGGTTCCCCCTTACGAGCAGTACTTC. Translated: CASSYFIQVPPYEQYF.

The V call is TRBV25-1, the J call TRBJ1-1; D remains unclear. V was shortened by 0 bases and J by 2 bases, with 7 bases between the two germline ends. The germline V gene encodes CDR1 MGHDK and CDR2 SYGVNS. The CDR3 spans 14 residues. The CDR3 DNA reads TGTGCCAGCAGTGAATATATAAATAACACTGAAGCTTTCTTT. This translates into CASSEYINNTEAFF.

The chain is built from TRBV27 and TRBJ2-7; D is perhaps TRBD2 (6 bases). V lost 3 bases and J lost 5, with 14 bases in between. The CDR3 sequence is 14 residues long. Germline V gene lookup returns CDR1 MNHEY and CDR2 SMNVEV (reference sequence). The CDR3 sequence is CASSFSRGYDEQYF. CDR3 sequence (DNA): TGTGCCAGCAGTTTTAGTCGGGGGTACGACGAGCAGTACTTC.

The chain carries TRBV5-1 and TRBJ2-7; unclear D gene. The V end lost 2 bases, the J end lost 2 bases, and 11 bases lay between the germline ends. The CDR3 has 14 residues. The germline CDR1 and CDR2 sequences are SGHRS and YFSETQ. DNA of the CDR3: TGCGCCAGCAGCTTCGACGGTACTACCTACGAGCAGTACTTC. Protein sequence: CASSFDGTTYEQYF.

This sequence joins TRBV29-1 and TRBJ2-1, with 8 bases fitting TRBD2. Germline V gene lookup returns CDR1 SQVTM and CDR2 ANQGSEA. V dropped 0 bases and J dropped 4; count of bases not matched to a gene: 5. The CDR3 covers 15 residues. The CDR3 coding sequence is TGCAGCGTTGAAGATCAACCGGGAGGGTACAATGAGCAGTTCTTC. Its translation: CSVEDQPGGYNEQFF.

The genes are TRBV5-1 and TRBJ2-4; 10 bases align to TRBD2. Germline V gene lookup returns CDR1 SGHRS and CDR2 YFSETQ. This CDR3 spans 18 amino acids. The V and J ends lost 0 bases and 2 bases, in that order; junction bases with no gene match: 8. CDR3 DNA sequence: TGCGCCAGCAGCTTGGGAAGCGGGAGGGCCGTGACCAAAAACATTCAGTACTTC. Translated: CASSLGSGRAVTKNIQYF.

The gene calls are TRBV29-1 and TRBJ2-1, with D maybe TRBD1 (5 bases). Germline V gene sequence: CDR1 SQVTM, CDR2 ANQGSEA. The V end lost 7 bases, the J end lost 10 bases, and 20 bases lay between the germline ends. The CDR3 extends over 13 amino acids. The CDR3 is CSGGLPQYVEQFF. CDR3 nucleotide sequence: TGCAGCGGGGGCCTCCCCCAGTACGTCGAGCAGTTCTTC.

This chain links TRBV28 with TRBJ2-5; the D is unclear. The V gene's germline CDR1 is MDHEN and CDR2 SYDVKM. Trimming cost V 3 bases and J 5 bases, with 19 bases left between them. CDR3 length: 16 amino acids. CDR3 sequence: CASSLGALAFAETQYF. CDR3 sequence (DNA): TGTGCCAGCAGTTTGGGCGCTCTTGCGTTCGCGGAGACCCAGTACTTC.

This clone was observed once. The chain uses TRBV5-6 and TRBJ2-7; possible D gene TRBD1, 5 bases. Germline-derived CDR1 and CDR2 are SGHDT and YYEEEE. V was cut by 4 bases and J by 0 bases, with 20 bases left in between. CDR3 length equals 17 residues. In DNA, the CDR3 is TGTGCCAGCAGCCACCGTATATCTGACAGAGGCTCCTACGAGCAGTACTTC. It codes for CASSHRISDRGSYEQYF. Complete variable domain (other parts from reference TRBV5-6 and TRBJ2-7): DAGVTQSPTHLIKTRGQQVTLRCSPKSGHDTVSWYQQALGQGPQFIFQYYEEEERQRGNFPDRFSGHQFPNYSSELNVNALLLGDSALYLCASSHRISDRGSYEQYFGPGTRLTVT.

The rearrangement joins TRBV3-1 (or the pseudogene TRBV3-2) to TRBJ2-1; D perhaps matches TRBD2 (6 bases). CDR1 is LGHDT and CDR2 is YNNKEL in the germline V gene (reference sequence). The CDR3 is 15 residues long. V was clipped by 4 bases and J by 3 bases, with 13 bases between them. The CDR3 loop is CASSLDSGVYNEQFF. The DNA for the CDR3 is TGTGCCAGCAGCCTCGATAGCGGCGTCTACAATGAGCAGTTCTTC.

DNA of the CDR3: TGTGCCACCAGTGACCCTCGGTTCGCTGTTGAAAAACTGTTTTTT. Its translation is CATSDPRFAVEKLFF. This chain connects TRBV24-1 to TRBJ1-4, with D hard to call. V was clipped by 4 bases and J by 7 bases, with 15 bases between them. The CDR3 loop spans 15 amino acids. Germline assignment: CDR1 KGHDR and CDR2 SFDVKD.

The chain has TRBV6-5 and TRBJ1-4; possibly TRBD1 for D (6 bases). Trimming stripped 2 bases from V and 7 bases from J, with 14 bases between. The CDR3 contains 15 residues. CDR1 and CDR2 from the germline V gene are MNHEY and SVGAGI. In nucleotides, the CDR3 is TGTGCCAGCAGTTACAGCACAGGGAATTTTGAAAAACTGTTTTTT. This gives the protein CASSYSTGNFEKLFF.

The gene calls are TRBV4-1 and TRBJ2-7, with D maybe TRBD2 (5 bases). This CDR3 region has 14 residues. Germline lookup yields CDR1 MGHRA and CDR2 YSYEKL. V shed 3 bases and J shed 0 bases, with 9 bases lying between them. The CDR3 DNA reads as TGCGCCAGCAGCCATTCGGGGAACTCCTACGAGCAGTACTTC. It specifies CASSHSGNSYEQYF.

This clone came up a few times. This sequence joins TRBV2 and TRBJ2-7, with D unclear. CDR1 and CDR2 from the germline V gene are SNHLY and FYNNEI. Trimming took 7 bases from V and 2 from J, leaving 15 bases between them. The CDR3 loop spans 14 amino acids. CDR3 DNA: TGTGCCAGCACCCACGCGGCCCAAACCTACGAGCAGTACTTC. It is translated as CASTHAAQTYEQYF.

The chain combines TRBV28 with TRBJ2-1; unclear D gene. V was cut by 1 base and J by 6 bases, with 13 bases left in between. CDR1 and CDR2 (germline): MDHEN, SYDVKM. This CDR3 region has 15 residues. CDR3 loop: CASSLLGRQVNEQFF. CDR3 nucleotides: TGTGCCAGCAGTTTATTAGGCCGCCAGGTCAATGAGCAGTTCTTC.

The V and J genes are TRBV6-2 or TRBV6-3 and TRBJ2-7, with 7 bases lining up with TRBD1. V gave up 1 base and J gave up 3 bases; unmatched junction bases: 3. CDR1 is MNHEY, CDR2 SVGEGT, per germline. The CDR3 consists of 14 residues. CDR3 coding DNA: TGTGCCAGCAGTTACTGGAACAGGGGCTACGAGCAGTACTTC. Its translation is CASSYWNRGYEQYF.

The V call is TRBV18, the J call TRBJ2-7; 9 bases fit TRBD2. V shed 2 bases, J shed 3 bases, and the junction held 2 bases outside the gene matches. The CDR3 length is 14 residues. Germline-derived CDR1 and CDR2 are KGHSH and LQKENI. The CDR3 reads CASSPSAGGYEQYF. CDR3 coding DNA: TGTGCCAGCTCACCATCAGCGGGGGGCTACGAGCAGTACTTC.

This chain joins TRBV5-1 and TRBJ1-6, with 9 bases matching TRBD1. The germline V gene encodes CDR1 SGHRS and CDR2 YFSETQ. The CDR3 is made up of 14 amino acids. V was clipped by 6 bases and J by 7 bases; unmatched bases: 5. CDR3 residues: CASKRTGVNSPLHF. In nucleotides, the CDR3 is TGCGCCAGCAAGAGGACAGGGGTAAATTCACCCCTCCACTTT.

This rearrangement joins TRBV14 to TRBJ2-7; D might be TRBD1 (5 bases). This CDR3 region has 15 residues. The V gene lost 2 bases and the J gene lost 2 bases, with 13 bases spanning the gap. The germline V gene encodes CDR1 SGHDN and CDR2 FVKESK. CDR3 in DNA: TGTGCCAGCAGCCAATACTGGGGCCCAACCTACGAGCAGTACTTC. Protein sequence: CASSQYWGPTYEQYF.

The V gene is TRBV5-6, the J gene TRBJ1-1, with 7 bases aligning to TRBD1. CDR1 and CDR2 (germline): SGHDT, YYEEEE. This CDR3 is built from 15 residues. Unmatched junction bases numbered 9, after V lost 2 bases and J lost 5 bases. The CDR3 sequence: CASSFKTGWRTEAFF. The CDR3 region has the DNA TGTGCCAGCAGCTTTAAGACAGGGTGGAGAACTGAAGCTTTCTTT.

V gene TRBV19 combines with J gene TRBJ1-5; 8 positions agree with TRBD1. The CDR3 consists of 18 residues. CDR1 LNHDA and CDR2 SQIVND come from the germline V gene (reference sequence). With V trimmed by 4 bases and J by 1 base, 12 bases remained unmatched. DNA for the CDR3: TGTGCCAGTAGTAATGCAGGGGGCTCGGTGTTAAGCAATCAGCCCCAGCATTTT. Protein: CASSNAGGSVLSNQPQHF.

The V gene is TRBV28, the J gene TRBJ2-7; no firm D call. The V gene's germline CDR1 is MDHEN and CDR2 SYDVKM. This CDR3 spans 17 amino acids. V was cut by 7 bases and J by 0 bases, with 22 bases left in between. CDR3 region: CASTPPRLSTLSYEQYF. In DNA form, the CDR3 reads TGTGCCAGCACCCCGCCTCGCCTGTCTACCCTCTCCTACGAGCAGTACTTC.

This chain uses TRBV6-4 with TRBJ1-1; D remains unclear. Germline CDR1 is MRHNA and CDR2 is SNTAGT. This CDR3 has 17 residues. V was pared by 8 bases and J by 2 bases, with 24 bases between. CDR3 nucleotide sequence: TGTGCCAGCTCTACTCGTGTGGAGCAAGGCGCTAACACTGAAGCTTTCTTT. Translation: CASSTRVEQGANTEAFF.